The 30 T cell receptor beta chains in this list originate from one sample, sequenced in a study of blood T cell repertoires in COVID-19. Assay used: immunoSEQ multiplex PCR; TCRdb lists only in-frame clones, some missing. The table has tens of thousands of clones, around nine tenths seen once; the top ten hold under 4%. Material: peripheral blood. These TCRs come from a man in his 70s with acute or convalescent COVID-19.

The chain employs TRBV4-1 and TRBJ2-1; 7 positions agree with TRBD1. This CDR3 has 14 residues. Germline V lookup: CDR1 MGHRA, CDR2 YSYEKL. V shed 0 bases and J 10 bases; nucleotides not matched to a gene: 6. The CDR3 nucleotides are TGCGCCAGCAGCCAAGACCGGGACAGCAGGGAGCAGTTCTTC. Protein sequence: CASSQDRDSREQFF.

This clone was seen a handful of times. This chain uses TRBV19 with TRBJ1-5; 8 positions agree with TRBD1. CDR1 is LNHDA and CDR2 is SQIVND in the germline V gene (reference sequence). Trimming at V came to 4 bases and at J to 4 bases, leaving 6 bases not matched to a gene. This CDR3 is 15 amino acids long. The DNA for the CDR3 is TGTGCCAGTAGTACCGGACAGGGCTTTAATCAGCCCCAGCATTTT. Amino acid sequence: CASSTGQGFNQPQHF.

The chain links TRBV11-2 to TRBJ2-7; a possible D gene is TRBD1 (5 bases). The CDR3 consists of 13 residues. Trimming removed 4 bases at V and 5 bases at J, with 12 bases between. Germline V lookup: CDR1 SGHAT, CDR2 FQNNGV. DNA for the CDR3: TGTGCCAGCAGCTCTCACCAGGGTGACGAGCAGTACTTC. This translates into CASSSHQGDEQYF.

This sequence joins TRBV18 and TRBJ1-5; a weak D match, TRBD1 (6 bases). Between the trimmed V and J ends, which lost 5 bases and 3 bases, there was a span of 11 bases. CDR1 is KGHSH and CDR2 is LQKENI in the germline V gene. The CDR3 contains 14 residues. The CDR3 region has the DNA TGTGCCAGCTCAGCCCAGGGGACCAATCAGCCCCAGCATTTT. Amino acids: CASSAQGTNQPQHF.

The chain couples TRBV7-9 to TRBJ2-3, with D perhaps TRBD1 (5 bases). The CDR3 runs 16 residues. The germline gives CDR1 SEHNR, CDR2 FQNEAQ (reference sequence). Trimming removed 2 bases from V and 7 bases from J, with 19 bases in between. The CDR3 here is CASSLIGAIAQNTQYF. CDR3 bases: TGTGCCAGCAGCTTAATAGGGGCCATAGCCCAAAATACGCAGTATTTT.

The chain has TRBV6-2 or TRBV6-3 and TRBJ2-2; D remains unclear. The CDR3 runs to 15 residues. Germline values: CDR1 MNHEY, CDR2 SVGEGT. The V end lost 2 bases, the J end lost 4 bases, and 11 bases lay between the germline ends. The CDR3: CASSYDNRFTGELFF. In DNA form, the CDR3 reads TGTGCCAGCAGTTACGACAACAGATTCACCGGGGAGCTGTTTTTT.

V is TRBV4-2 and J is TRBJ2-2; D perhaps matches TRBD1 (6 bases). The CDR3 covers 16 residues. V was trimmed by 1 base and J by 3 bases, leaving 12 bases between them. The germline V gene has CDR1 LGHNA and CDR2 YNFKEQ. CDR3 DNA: TGTGCCAGCAGCCAAGTCAGGGGATCCTACACCGGGGAGCTGTTTTTT. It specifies CASSQVRGSYTGELFF.

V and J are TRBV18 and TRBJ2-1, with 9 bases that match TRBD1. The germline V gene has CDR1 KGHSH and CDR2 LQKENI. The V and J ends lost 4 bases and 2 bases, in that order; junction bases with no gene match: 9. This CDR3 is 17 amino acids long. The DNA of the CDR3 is TGTGCCAGCTCACAAACACCCGGGACAGGGACCTACAATGAGCAGTTCTTC. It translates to CASSQTPGTGTYNEQFF.

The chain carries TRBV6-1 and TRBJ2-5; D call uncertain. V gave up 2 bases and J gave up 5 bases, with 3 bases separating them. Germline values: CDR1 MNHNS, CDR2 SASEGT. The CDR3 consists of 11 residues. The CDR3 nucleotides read TGTGCCAGCAGTGAACGGGAGACCCAGTACTTC. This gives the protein CASSERETQYF.

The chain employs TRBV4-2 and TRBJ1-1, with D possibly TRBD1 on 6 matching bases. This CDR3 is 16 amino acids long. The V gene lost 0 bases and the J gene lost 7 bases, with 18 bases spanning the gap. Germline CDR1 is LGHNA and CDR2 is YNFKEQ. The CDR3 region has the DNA TGTGCCAGCAGCCAAGAAAGAGGACAGTCGGCGGTTGAAGCTTTCTTT. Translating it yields CASSQERGQSAVEAFF.

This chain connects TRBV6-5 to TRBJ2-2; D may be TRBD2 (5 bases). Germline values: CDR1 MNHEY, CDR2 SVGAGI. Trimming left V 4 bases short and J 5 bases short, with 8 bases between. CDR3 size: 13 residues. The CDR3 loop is CASSFTRTGELFF. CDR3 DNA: TGTGCCAGCAGTTTTACTAGAACCGGGGAGCTGTTTTTT.

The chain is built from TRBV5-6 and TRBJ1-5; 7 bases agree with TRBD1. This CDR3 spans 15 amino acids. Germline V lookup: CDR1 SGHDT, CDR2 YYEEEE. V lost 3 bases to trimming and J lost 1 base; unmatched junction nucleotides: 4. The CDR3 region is CASSWMTGSNQPQHF. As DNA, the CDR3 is TGTGCCAGCAGCTGGATGACAGGGAGCAATCAGCCCCAGCATTTT.

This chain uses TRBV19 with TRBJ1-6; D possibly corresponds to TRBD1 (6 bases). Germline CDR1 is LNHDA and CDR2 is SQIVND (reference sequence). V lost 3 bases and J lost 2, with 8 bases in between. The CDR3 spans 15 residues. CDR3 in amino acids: CASSIRTAYNSPLHF. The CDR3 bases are TGTGCCAGTAGTATCCGGACAGCCTATAATTCACCCCTCCACTTT.

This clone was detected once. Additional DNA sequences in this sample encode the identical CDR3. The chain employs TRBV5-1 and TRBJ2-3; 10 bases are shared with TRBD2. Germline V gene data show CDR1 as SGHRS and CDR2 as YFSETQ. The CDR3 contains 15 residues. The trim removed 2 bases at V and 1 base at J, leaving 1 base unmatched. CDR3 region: CASSFLAGGTDTQYF. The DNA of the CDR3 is TGCGCCAGCAGCTTCCTAGCGGGGGGCACAGATACGCAGTATTTT.

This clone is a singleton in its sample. Written as DNA, the CDR3 is TGTGCCAGTGGTTCGTCTATGGGCTACACCTTC. This encodes CASGSSMGYTF. The chain links TRBV19 to TRBJ1-2; D unresolved. With 8 bases removed from V and 8 bases from J, the gap between germline ends came to 12 bases. The CDR3 has 11 amino acids. CDR1 is LNHDA, CDR2 SQIVND, per germline (reference sequence).

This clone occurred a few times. This CDR3 is CASSLGGASGNTIYF. In DNA form, the CDR3 reads TGCGCCAGCAGCTTGGGCGGGGCGTCTGGAAACACCATATATTTT. The J gene is TRBJ1-3, the V gene TRBV5-1; weak D call: TRBD1 (5 bases). The CDR3 spans 15 residues. Germline lookup yields CDR1 SGHRS and CDR2 YFSETQ. The V and J ends lost 0 bases and 1 base respectively, with 8 bases between them.

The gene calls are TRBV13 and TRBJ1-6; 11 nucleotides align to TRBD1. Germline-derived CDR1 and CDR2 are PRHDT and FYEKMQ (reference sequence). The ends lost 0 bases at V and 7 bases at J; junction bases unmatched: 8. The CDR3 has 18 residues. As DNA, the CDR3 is TGTGCCAGCAGCTTAGGCGCCGGACAGGGGGCGCGGAATTCACCCCTCCACTTT. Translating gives CASSLGAGQGARNSPLHF.

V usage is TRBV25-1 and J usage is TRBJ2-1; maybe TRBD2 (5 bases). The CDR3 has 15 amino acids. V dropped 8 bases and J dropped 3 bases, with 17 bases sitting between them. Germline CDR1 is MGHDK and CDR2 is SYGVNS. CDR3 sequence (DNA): TGTGCCAGCCAAAACATAACCGGGGACTACAATGAGCAGTTCTTC. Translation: CASQNITGDYNEQFF.

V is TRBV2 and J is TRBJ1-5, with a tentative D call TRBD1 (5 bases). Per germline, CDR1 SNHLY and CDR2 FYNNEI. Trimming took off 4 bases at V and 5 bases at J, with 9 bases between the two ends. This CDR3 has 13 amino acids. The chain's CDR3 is CASSGQGDQPQHF. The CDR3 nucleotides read TGTGCCAGCAGTGGCCAAGGGGATCAGCCCCAGCATTTT.

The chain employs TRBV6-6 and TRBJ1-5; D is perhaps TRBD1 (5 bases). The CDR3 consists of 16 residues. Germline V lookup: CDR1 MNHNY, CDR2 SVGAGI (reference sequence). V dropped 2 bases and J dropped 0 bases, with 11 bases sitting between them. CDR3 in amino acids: CASSYGQGGSNQPQHF. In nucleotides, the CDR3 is TGTGCCAGCAGTTACGGGCAGGGTGGTAGCAATCAGCCCCAGCATTTT.

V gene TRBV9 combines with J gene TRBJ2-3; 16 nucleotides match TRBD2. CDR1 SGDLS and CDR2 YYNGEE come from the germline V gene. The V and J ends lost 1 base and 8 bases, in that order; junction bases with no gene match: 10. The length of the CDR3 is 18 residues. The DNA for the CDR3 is TGTGCCAGCAGCGTATCCCTCGGGACTAGCGGGGGGGACGGTACGCAGTATTTT. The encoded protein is CASSVSLGTSGGDGTQYF.

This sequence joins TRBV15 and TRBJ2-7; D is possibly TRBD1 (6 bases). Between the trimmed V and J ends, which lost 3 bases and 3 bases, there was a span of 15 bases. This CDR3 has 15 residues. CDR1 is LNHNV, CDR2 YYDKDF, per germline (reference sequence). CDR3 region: CATSSGLVGGYEQYF. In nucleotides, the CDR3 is TGTGCCACCAGCAGTGGGCTCGTAGGGGGCTACGAGCAGTACTTC. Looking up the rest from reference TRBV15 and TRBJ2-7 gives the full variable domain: DAMVIQNPRYQVTQFGKPVTLSCSQTLNHNVMYWYQQKSSQAPKLLFHYYDKDFNNEADTPDNFQSRRPNTSFCFLDIRSPGLGDTAMYLCATSSGLVGGYEQYFGPGTRLTVT.

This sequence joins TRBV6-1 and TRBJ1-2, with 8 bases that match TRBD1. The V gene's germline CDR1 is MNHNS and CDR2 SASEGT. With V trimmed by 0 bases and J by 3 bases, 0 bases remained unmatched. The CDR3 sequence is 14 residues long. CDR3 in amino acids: CASSEATGDYGYTF. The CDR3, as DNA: TGTGCCAGCAGTGAAGCGACAGGGGACTATGGCTACACCTTC.

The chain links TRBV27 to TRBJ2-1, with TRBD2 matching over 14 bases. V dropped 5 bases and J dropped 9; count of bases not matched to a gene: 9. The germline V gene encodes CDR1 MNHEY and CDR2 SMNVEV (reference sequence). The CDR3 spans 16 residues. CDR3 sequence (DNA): TGTGCCAGCAGTCCTCTGACTAGCGGGGGGGCCGGTGAGCAGTTCTTC. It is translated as CASSPLTSGGAGEQFF.

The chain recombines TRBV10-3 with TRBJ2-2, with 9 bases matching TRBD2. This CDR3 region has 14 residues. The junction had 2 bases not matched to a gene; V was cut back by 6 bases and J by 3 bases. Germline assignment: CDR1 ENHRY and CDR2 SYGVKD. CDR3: CAIRQRGDTGELFF. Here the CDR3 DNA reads TGTGCCATCAGGCAGCGGGGGGACACCGGGGAGCTGTTTTTT.

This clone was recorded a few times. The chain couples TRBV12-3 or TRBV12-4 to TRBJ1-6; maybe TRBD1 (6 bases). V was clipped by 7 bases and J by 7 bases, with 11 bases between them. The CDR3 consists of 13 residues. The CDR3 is CASTDRQNSPLHF. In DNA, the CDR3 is TGTGCCAGCACTGACAGGCAAAATTCACCCCTCCACTTT.

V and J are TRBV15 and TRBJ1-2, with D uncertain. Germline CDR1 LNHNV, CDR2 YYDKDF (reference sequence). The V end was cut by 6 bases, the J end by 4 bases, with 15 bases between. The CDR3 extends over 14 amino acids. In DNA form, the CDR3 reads TGTGCCACCAGGCCTCCGGGAGATGGCTATGGCTACACCTTC. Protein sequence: CATRPPGDGYGYTF. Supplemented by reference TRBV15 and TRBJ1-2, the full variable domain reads DAMVIQNPRYQVTQFGKPVTLSCSQTLNHNVMYWYQQKSSQAPKLLFHYYDKDFNNEADTPDNFQSRRPNTSFCFLDIRSPGLGDTAMYLCATRPPGDGYGYTFGSGTRLTVV.

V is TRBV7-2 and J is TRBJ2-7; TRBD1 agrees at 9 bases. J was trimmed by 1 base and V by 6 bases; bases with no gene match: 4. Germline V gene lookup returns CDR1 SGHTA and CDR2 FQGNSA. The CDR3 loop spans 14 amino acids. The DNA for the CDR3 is TGTGCCAGCAGTGACAGGGGGTATTCCTACGAGCAGTACTTC. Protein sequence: CASSDRGYSYEQYF.

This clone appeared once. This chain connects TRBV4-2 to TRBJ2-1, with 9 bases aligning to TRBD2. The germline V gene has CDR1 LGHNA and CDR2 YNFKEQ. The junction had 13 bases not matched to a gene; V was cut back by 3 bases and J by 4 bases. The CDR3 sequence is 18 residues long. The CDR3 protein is CASSQDTQSGGLYNEQFF. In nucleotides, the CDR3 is TGTGCCAGCAGCCAGGACACCCAGAGCGGGGGGTTGTACAATGAGCAGTTCTTC.

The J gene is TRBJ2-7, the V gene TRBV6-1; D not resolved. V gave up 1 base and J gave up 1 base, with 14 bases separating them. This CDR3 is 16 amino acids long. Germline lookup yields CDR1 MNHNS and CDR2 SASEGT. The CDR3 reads CASSEGNSIQSYEQYF. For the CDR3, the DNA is TGTGCCAGCAGTGAAGGTAACAGCATACAATCCTACGAGCAGTACTTC.